The T cell receptor (beta chain) described here comes from a study of blood T cell repertoires in COVID-19. The wider study: Samples of COVID-19 (acute and convalescent) were obtained from the United States, Italy and Spain. T cells, B-cell-depleted T cells, or PBMCs provided the cDNA or gDNA that served as material.

This CDR3 is 16 amino acids long. The V gene lost 7 bases and the J gene lost 8 bases, with 24 bases spanning the gap. Germline CDR1 is SGHTA and CDR2 is FQGNSA. In the authors' methods: Nucleated cell counts were estimated from reference gene primer amplification. TCRdb keeps only in-frame clones here, not all; method: immunoSEQ multiplex PCR. That table is the source of V, J and clone size, and D and trimming were worked out from the DNA. The table has more than 300,000 clones, approximately 90% seen once; the top ten hold more than 0.95%. Cohorts were based on clinical histories the participants reported.

The chain employs TRBV7-2 and TRBJ2-4, with D perhaps matching TRBD1 (6 bases). This sequence was found in a young woman who had recovered from COVID-19. Sequencing used PBMCs or T cells enriched from blood (not recorded which). CDR3: CASITLRGFASDIQYF. CDR3 in DNA: TGTGCCAGCATCACCCTCAGGGGATTTGCCTCCGACATTCAGTACTTC.